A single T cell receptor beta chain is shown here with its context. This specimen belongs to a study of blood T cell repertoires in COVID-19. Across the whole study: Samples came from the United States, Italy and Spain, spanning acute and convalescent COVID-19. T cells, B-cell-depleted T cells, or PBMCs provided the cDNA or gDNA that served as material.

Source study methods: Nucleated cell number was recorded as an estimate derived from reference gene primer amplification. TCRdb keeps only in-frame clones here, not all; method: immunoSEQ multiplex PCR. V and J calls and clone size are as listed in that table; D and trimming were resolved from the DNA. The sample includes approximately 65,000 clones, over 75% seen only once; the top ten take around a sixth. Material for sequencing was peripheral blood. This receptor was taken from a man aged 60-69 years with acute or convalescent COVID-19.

CDR3: CASSQGLPRTSGRGTDTQYF. The CDR3 DNA sequence: TGTGCCAGCAGCCAAGGCCTACCGCGGACTAGCGGGAGAGGCACAGATACGCAGTATTTT. The gene calls are TRBV14 and TRBJ2-3; 13 bases match TRBD2. The V segment lost 1 base and the J segment 1 base; nucleotides outside the gene matches: 11. Looked up from germline, CDR1 is SGHDN and CDR2 is FVKESK. The CDR3 is 20 residues long.